This T cell receptor beta chain is drawn from a study of T cells in Graves' hyperthyroidism and ophthalmopathy. Germline CDR1 reads MDHEN; CDR2 reads SYDVKM. The CDR3 totals 14 residues. V was pared by 2 bases and J by 5 bases, with 12 bases between. Amplified TCR beta CDR3 regions came from RNA transcripts. During a first-round RT-PCR of the TCR CDR3, the HTBI primer set was used. TCRdb called the multiplex PCR reads again in MiXCR, with one record for every CDR3 protein. The sample includes 300,000 to 450,000 distinct CDR3 sequences, 13% of them seen just once. The chain is built from TRBV28 and TRBJ1-2; D ambiguous. This TCR was sampled from a young woman with Graves' hyperthyroidism. The sequenced material came from blood. The CDR3 reads CASSLRLEAYGYTF. CDR3 bases: TGTGCCAGCAGTTTACGGCTGGAGGCGTATGGCTACACCTTC.